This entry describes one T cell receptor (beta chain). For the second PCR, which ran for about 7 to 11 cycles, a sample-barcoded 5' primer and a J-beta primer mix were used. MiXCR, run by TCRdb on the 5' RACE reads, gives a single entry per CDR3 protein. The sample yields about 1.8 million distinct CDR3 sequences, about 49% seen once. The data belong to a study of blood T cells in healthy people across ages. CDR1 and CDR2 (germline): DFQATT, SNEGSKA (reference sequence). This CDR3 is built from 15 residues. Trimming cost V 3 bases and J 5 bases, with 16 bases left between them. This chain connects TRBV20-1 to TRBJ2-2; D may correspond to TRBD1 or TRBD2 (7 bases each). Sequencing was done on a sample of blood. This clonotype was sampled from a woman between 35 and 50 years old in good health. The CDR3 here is CSASEPGGGTGELFF. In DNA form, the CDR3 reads TGCAGTGCTAGCGAGCCAGGGGGGGGGACCGGGGAGCTGTTTTTT.